This T cell receptor (beta chain) derives from a study of shared clonotypes between healthy human individuals. Study results and limitations: Non-shared clonotypes had lower generation probabilities than clonotypes shared by all four sorted-subset donors.

The protocol was immunoSEQ multiplex PCR, while the TCRdb copy is restricted to in-frame clones and leaves out a portion. The sample records about 610,000 clones, roughly 97% being singletons. About this clone itself: Its antigen remains unidentified.

Trimming left V 6 bases short and J 11 bases short, with 16 bases between. From germline, CDR1 is SEHNR and CDR2 FQNEAQ (reference sequence). This CDR3 has 12 residues. The sequenced sample was naive CD4+ T cells sorted from blood. The sample's subset: CD45RA+ positively selected. This TCR came from a woman in her thirties in good health. The chain links TRBV7-9 to TRBJ1-1; tentatively, D is TRBD1 (6 bases). This chain's CDR3 is CASSPTGGEAFF. The DNA of the CDR3 is TGTGCCAGCAGTCCGACGGGGGGCGAGGCTTTCTTT.